This entry describes one TCR beta chain. What it binds is unknown. There are 16 residues in the CDR3. The V gene end was trimmed by 2 bases and the J gene end by 5 bases; junction bases not matched to a gene: 9. This sample is part of a study of T cells in Graves' hyperthyroidism and ophthalmopathy. The investigators amplified TCR beta CDR3 regions from RNA transcripts. Initially, a first-round RT-PCR of the TCR CDR3 employed the HTBI primer set. TCRdb re-derived calls from the multiplex PCR reads in MiXCR, one entry per CDR3 protein. The table includes nearly 750,000 distinct CDR3 sequences, roughly a third detected once. The study, taken as a whole, reports: Clonotypes that were expanded in thyroid above 0.001 mostly appeared in blood too.

The hyperthyroidism was newly diagnosed and had lasted under 2 months; the patients were aged 18 to 65. Sequenced sample: blood. The chain employs TRBV12-3 or TRBV12-4 and TRBJ2-5; TRBD2 matches 9 bases. This clonotype was obtained from a woman aged 40 to 50 with Graves' hyperthyroidism. CDR3 DNA: TGTGCCAGCAGTTTATATGTGCGCGGGGGGGTGGAGACCCAGTACTTC. It specifies CASSLYVRGGVETQYF.